These 5 T cell receptor beta chains originate from one sample sequenced in a study of Graves' ophthalmopathy and Graves' hyperthyroidism. Investigators amplified TCR beta CDR3 regions from RNA transcripts. The library came from an HTBI-primed first-round RT-PCR and a second-round multiplex PCR. In TCRdb, the multiplex PCR reads were re-called with MiXCR into one record per CDR3 protein. The data contain some 250,000 distinct CDR3 sequences, around 50% of them singletons. Specimen: peripheral blood. The receptors were sampled from an adult man with Graves' ophthalmopathy.

The rearrangement joins TRBV12-3 or TRBV12-4 to TRBJ2-7; TRBD1 or TRBD2 may be the D gene (5 bases each). V lost 7 bases, J lost 0 bases, and 13 bases lay in between. The CDR3 contains 14 residues. The CDR3 spells CASTTGRSSYEQYF. The CDR3 nucleotides read TGTGCCAGCACTACGGGACGGAGCTCCTACGAGCAGTACTTC.

To note about this clonotype: In this CDR3 the conserved last residue, phenylalanine or tryptophan, is missing, so a read error is likely. The DNA is left out, because the CDR3 cannot be placed on it with certainty; the CDR3 is given as TCRdb lists it. This chain links TRBV29-1 with TRBJ1-2. The CDR3 region is 8 residues in length, termini included. Germline V gives CDR1 SQVTM, CDR2 ANQGSEA. This CDR3 reads CSVRADSY.

The CDR3 reads CASSGVTGELFF. The CDR3 DNA reads as TGTGCCAGCAGCGGCGTCACCGGGGAGCTGTTTTTT. V and J are TRBV9 and TRBJ2-2, with unresolved D. Germline assignment: CDR1 SGDLS and CDR2 YYNGEE. The CDR3 runs 12 residues. Trimming shortened V by 3 bases and J by 4 bases, and 4 bases separated the two germline ends. The whole variable domain, filled in from reference TRBV9 and TRBJ2-2, reads DSGVTQTPKHLITATGQRVTLRCSPRSGDLSVYWYQQSLDQGLQFLIQYYNGEERAKGNILERFSAQQFPDLHSELNLSSLELGDSALYFCASSGVTGELFFGEGSRLTVL.

V and J are TRBV7-6 and TRBJ1-4; possibly TRBD1 for D (6 bases). There are 15 residues in the CDR3. Germline loops: CDR1 SGHVS, CDR2 FNYEAQ. V dropped 4 bases and J dropped 5 bases, with 14 bases sitting between them. Here the CDR3 DNA reads TGTGCCAGCAGCTCGACCGGGACACCAAATGAAAAACTGTTTTTT. Amino acid sequence: CASSSTGTPNEKLFF.

This clonotype was recorded at least ten times. The rearrangement links TRBV29-1 to TRBJ2-7, with D unclear. The CDR3 contains 12 residues. The germline gives CDR1 SQVTM, CDR2 ANQGSEA. Between the trimmed V and J ends, which lost 5 bases and 0 bases, there was a span of 8 bases. The CDR3 is CSVTGNSYEQYF. CDR3 in DNA: TGCAGCGTTACCGGAAACTCCTACGAGCAGTACTTC.